The entry below gives a single T cell receptor (beta chain) sequence along with its context. The read is 3 residues too short to cover the CDR3 end, so that end is filled in from the germline J gene. Using immunoSEQ multiplex PCR, the repertoire was profiled, and TCRdb retains in-frame clones only, with some absent. This table lists some 16,000 clones. The data derive from a study of T cells in women clearing cervical HPV infection. Study-level information: Donors had HPV16-related CIN3 or worse; 2 had invasive cancer.

Trimming shortened V by 7 bases and J by 3 bases, and 12 bases separated the two germline ends. Germline-derived CDR1 and CDR2 are SGHVS and FQNEAQ. There are 14 residues in the CDR3. The specimen sequenced was blood buffy coat. The receptor comes from a woman aged 18-70 years with a cervical HPV16 infection that either progressed to CIN3+ or cleared (not recorded which). The V and J genes are TRBV7-8 and TRBJ2-2; D is possibly TRBD1 (5 bases). This CDR3 reads CASKFRGYTGELFF. Partial CDR3 DNA: TGTGCCAGCAAATTTAGGGGCTACACCGGGGAG.